Following are 2 T cell receptor beta chains from one sample sequenced in a study of PD-1 blockade in classical Hodgkin lymphoma. Only in-frame clones appear in the TCRdb table, and some are missing; sequencing was by immunoSEQ multiplex PCR. The repertoire consists of roughly 2,700 clones, with 60% to 85% occurring once and the leading ten covering approximately 25%. Time point noted: cycle 4 day 1 (C4D1), after 6 weeks of nivolumab. All patients experienced relapse after autologous stem cell transplantation, and brentuximab vedotin exposure was variable. Negative selection with magnets was how CD8+ T cells were isolated from the thawed PBMCs. The sequenced sample was CD8+ T cells from blood, obtained before the fourth cycle of nivolumab. These TCRs come from a human donor with classical Hodgkin lymphoma.

The V gene is TRBV19, the J gene TRBJ2-1; no firm D call. Trimming pared 2 bases from V and 6 bases from J, leaving 5 bases between. The CDR3 runs to 12 residues. The germline V gene has CDR1 LNHDA and CDR2 SQIVND (reference sequence). In DNA, the CDR3 is TGTGCCAGTAGTATATTCGGCAATGAGCAGTTCTTC. Translation: CASSIFGNEQFF.

A few counts support this clone. The CDR3 is CASPDRDSWGGYTF. CDR3 DNA: TGTGCCAGCCCTGACAGGGACTCGTGGGGAGGCTACACCTTC. J is TRBJ1-2 and V is TRBV7-2; 7 positions match TRBD1. The CDR3 runs 14 residues. Germline lookup yields CDR1 SGHTA and CDR2 FQGNSA. Trimming cost V 8 bases and J 8 bases; bases outside gene matches: 14. Full variable domain (missing parts from reference TRBV7-2 and TRBJ1-2): GAGVSQSPSNKVTEKGKDVELRCDPISGHTALYWYRQSLGQGLEFLIYFQGNSAPDKSGLPSDRFSAERTGGSVSTLTIQRTQQEDSAVYLCASPDRDSWGGYTFGSGTRLTVV.